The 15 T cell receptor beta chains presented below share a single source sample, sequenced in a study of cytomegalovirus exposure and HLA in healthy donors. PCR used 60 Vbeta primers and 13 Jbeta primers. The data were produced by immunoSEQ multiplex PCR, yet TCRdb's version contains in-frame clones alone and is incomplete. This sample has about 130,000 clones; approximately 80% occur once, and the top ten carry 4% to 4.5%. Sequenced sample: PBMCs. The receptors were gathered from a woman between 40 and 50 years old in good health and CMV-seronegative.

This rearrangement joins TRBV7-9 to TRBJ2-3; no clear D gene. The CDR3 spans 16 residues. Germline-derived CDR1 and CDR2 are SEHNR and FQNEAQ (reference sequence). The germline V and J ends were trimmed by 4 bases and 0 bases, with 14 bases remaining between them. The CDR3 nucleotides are TGTGCCAGCAGCTCCCCAGAGGTTCTTAGCACAGATACGCAGTATTTT. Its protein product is CASSSPEVLSTDTQYF.

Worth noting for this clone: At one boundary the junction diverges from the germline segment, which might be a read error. CDR3 region: CSSSTTAGVPEAFF. CDR3 nucleotides: TGTTCCAGCAGTACGACAGCGGGCGTGCCTGAAGCTTTCTTT. V usage is TRBV7-9 and J usage is TRBJ1-1; D is perhaps TRBD1 (5 bases). Per the germline V gene, CDR1 is SEHNR and CDR2 is FQNEAQ (reference sequence). This CDR3 is built from 14 residues.

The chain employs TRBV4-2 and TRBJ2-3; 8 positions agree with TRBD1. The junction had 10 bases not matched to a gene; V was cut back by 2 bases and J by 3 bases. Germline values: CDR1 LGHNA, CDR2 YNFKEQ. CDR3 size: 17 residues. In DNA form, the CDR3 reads TGTGCCAGCAGCCAAATACAGGGGGAATTACCGACAGATACGCAGTATTTT. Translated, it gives CASSQIQGELPTDTQYF.

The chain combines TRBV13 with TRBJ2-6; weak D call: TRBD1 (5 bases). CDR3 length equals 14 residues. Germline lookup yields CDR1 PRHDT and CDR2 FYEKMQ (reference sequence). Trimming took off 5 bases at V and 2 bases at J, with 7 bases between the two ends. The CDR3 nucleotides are TGTGCCAGCAGCCGACAGACTGGGGCCAACGTCCTGACTTTC. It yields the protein CASSRQTGANVLTF. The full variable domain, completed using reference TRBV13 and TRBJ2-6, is AAGVIQSPRHLIKEKRETATLKCYPIPRHDTVYWYQQGPGQDPQFLISFYEKMQSDKGSIPDRFSAQQFSDYHSELNMSSLELGDSALYFCASSRQTGANVLTFGAGSRLTVL.

The CDR3, as DNA: TGTGCCAGCAGCTCCGAATTACAACGGAACACTGAAGCTTTCTTT. Translation gives CASSSELQRNTEAFF. The chain employs TRBV7-8 and TRBJ1-1, with D uncertain. Per germline, CDR1 SGHVS and CDR2 FQNEAQ. V lost 4 bases and J lost 1, with 13 bases in between. CDR3 length: 15 amino acids.

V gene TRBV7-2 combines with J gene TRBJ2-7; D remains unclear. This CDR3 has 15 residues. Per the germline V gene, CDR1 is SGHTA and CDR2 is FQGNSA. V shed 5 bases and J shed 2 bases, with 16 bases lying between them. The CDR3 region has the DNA TGTGCCAGCAGCCCTTACCGGCAGGCTACCTACGAGCAGTACTTC. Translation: CASSPYRQATYEQYF.

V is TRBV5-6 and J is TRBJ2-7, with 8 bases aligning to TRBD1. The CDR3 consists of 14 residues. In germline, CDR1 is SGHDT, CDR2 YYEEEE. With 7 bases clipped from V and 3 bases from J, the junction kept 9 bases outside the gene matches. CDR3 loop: CASVRTGLNYEQYF. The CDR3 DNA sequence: TGTGCCAGCGTAAGGACAGGGCTCAACTACGAGCAGTACTTC.

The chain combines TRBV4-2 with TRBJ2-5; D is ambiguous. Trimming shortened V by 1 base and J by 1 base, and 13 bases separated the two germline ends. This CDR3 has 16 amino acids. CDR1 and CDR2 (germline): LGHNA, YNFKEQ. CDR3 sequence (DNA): TGTGCCAGCAGCCAAGTGGTGGCGACTTCCCAAGAGACCCAGTACTTC. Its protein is CASSQVVATSQETQYF.

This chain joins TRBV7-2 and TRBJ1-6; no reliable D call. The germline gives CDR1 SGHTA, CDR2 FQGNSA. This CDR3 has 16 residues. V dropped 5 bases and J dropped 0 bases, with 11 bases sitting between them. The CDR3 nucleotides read TGTGCCAGCAGCGATCCCTCCGGCTCCTATAATTCACCCCTCCACTTT. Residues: CASSDPSGSYNSPLHF.

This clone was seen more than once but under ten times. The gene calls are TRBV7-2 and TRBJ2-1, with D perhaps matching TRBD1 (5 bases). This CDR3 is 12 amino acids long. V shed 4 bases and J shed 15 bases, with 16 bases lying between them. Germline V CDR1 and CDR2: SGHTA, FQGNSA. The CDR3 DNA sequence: TGTGCCAGCAGCTGGTTCGAGACAGCTCCGTTCTTC. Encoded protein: CASSWFETAPFF.

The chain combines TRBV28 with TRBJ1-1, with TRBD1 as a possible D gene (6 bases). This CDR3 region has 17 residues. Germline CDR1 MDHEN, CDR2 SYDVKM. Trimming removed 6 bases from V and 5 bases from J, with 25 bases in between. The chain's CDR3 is CASRPLFGQPGLTEAFF. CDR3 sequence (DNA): TGTGCCAGCAGACCCCTTTTTGGACAGCCTGGTCTAACTGAAGCTTTCTTT.

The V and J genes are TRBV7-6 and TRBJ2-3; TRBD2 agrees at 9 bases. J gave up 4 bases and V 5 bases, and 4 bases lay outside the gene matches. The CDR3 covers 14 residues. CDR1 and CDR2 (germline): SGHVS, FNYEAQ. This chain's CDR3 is CASSASGGSDTQYF. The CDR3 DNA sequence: TGTGCCAGCAGCGCGAGCGGGGGGTCAGATACGCAGTATTTT.

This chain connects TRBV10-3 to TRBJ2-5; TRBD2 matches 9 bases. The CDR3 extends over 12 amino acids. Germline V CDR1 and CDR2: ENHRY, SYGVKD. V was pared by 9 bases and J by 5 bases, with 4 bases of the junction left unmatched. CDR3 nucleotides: TGTGCCATTAGCGGGAGCGGGGAGACCCAGTACTTC. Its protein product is CAISGSGETQYF.

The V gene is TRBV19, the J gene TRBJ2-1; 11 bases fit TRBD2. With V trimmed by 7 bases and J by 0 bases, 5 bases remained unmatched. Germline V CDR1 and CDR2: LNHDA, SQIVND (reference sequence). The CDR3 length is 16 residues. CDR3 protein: CASTVAGGPSYNEQFF. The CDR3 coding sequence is TGTGCCAGTACCGTAGCGGGGGGGCCCTCCTACAATGAGCAGTTCTTC.

The CDR3 sequence: CASRGGTIVASPLHF. In DNA form, the CDR3 reads TGTGCCAGCAGGGGGGGGACAATAGTTGCCTCACCCCTCCACTTT. The chain is built from TRBV6-5 and TRBJ1-6, with a possible D match to TRBD1 (6 bases). Germline loops: CDR1 MNHEY, CDR2 SVGAGI. The length of the CDR3 is 15 residues. Trimming left V 6 bases short and J 10 bases short, with 19 bases between.